Given below is one TCR beta chain in context. Antigen specificity is unknown. This sample is drawn from a study of CD8+CD57+ T cells in acquired aplastic anemia. Background on the study: The average for DNA from sorted CD4+ and CD8+ cells was about 3.3 ug. Study conclusions and caveats: Controls did not differ significantly from patients in CD8+ Simpson's diversity. Overlapping CD8+ CDR3 repertoires of patients and controls contained around 31 shared sequences.

The CDR3 is 16 amino acids. Germline V gives CDR1 SEHNR, CDR2 FQNEAQ (reference sequence). After removal of 3 bases from V and 4 bases from J, the junction contained 8 bases not matched to a gene. Sequencing involved patients with CD8+CD57+ cell expansion previously shown by flow cytometry. Patients had received no therapy at the time of blood sampling. CDR3 and TCR beta VDJ profiling relied on a genomic DNA template. MiXCR, applied by TCRdb to the reads, yields one record per CDR3 protein. The data contain about 200,000 distinct CDR3 sequences, 40% to 60% of them seen just once; the ten biggest clones take up just under 20%.

The receptor was isolated from a human donor with aplastic anemia. This chain connects TRBV7-9 to TRBJ2-5; 10 bases fit TRBD1. The sequenced sample was sorted CD4+, CD8+, or CD8+CD57+ T cells (not recorded which) from PBMCs. The CDR3 reads CASSLGDRGQGETQYF. CDR3 in DNA: TGTGCCAGCAGCTTGGGGGACAGGGGACAGGGAGAGACCCAGTACTTC.